Listed below are T cell receptor beta chains from one sample, sequenced in a study of cytomegalovirus exposure and HLA in healthy donors. Profiled with immunoSEQ multiplex PCR; TCRdb holds only in-frame clones, not every one. The sample records approximately 260,000 clones, approximately 83% being singletons. The sequencing sample was made of PBMCs. These receptors were collected from a young woman in good health and CMV-seronegative. The CDR3 runs from the conserved cysteine through the conserved F or W. The order of the fields is V gene, J gene, clone size, CDR3 length, D gene, CDR3 protein, CDR3 DNA. A D gene is named only where the DNA matches it firmly. Only some rows state a clone size, as once, few, many or a class for expanded clones.

V: TRBV25-1; J: TRBJ1-2; size: -; length: 14; D: -; CDR3: CASKASGESYGYTF; DNA: TGTGCCAGCAAGGCATCGGGAGAATCCTATGGCTACACCTTC
V: TRBV11-2; J: TRBJ1-6; size: few; length: 14; D: -; CDR3: CASRPGIKDSPLHF; DNA: TGTGCCAGCAGACCCGGGATCAAGGATTCACCCCTCCACTTT
V: TRBV5-1; J: TRBJ1-2; size: -; length: 14; D: TRBD1; CDR3: CASSLWDRNYGYTF; DNA: TGCGCCAGCAGCTTGTGGGACAGGAACTATGGCTACACCTTC
V: TRBV6-5; J: TRBJ2-3; size: -; length: 12; D: TRBD1; CDR3: CASSYSGTGEYF; DNA: TGTGCCAGCAGTTACTCGGGGACAGGGGAGTATTTT
V: TRBV7-3; J: TRBJ2-1; size: once; length: 16; D: TRBD1; CDR3: CASSATGTGLYNEQFF; DNA: TGTGCCAGCAGCGCAACCGGGACAGGGCTATACAATGAGCAGTTCTTC
V: TRBV5-1; J: TRBJ2-5; size: -; length: 14; D: TRBD2; CDR3: CASSSGTSQETQYF; DNA: TGCGCCAGCAGTTCCGGGACTAGCCAAGAGACCCAGTACTTC
V: TRBV6-5; J: TRBJ2-3; size: -; length: 15; D: -; CDR3: CASSPSEPSTDTQYF; DNA: TGTGCCAGCAGCCCCTCGGAGCCTAGCACAGATACGCAGTATTTT
V: TRBV5-4; J: TRBJ1-2; size: -; length: 14; D: -; CDR3: CASSLLAGGDGYTF; DNA: TGTGCCAGCAGCTTGTTGGCGGGGGGCGATGGCTACACCTTC
V: TRBV18; J: TRBJ1-5; size: -; length: 15; D: TRBD1; CDR3: CASSPPTGENQPQHF; DNA: TGTGCCAGCTCACCACCTACAGGGGAGAATCAGCCCCAGCATTTT
V: TRBV5-1; J: TRBJ1-1; size: -; length: 15; D: -; CDR3: CASSLLGSPNTEAFF; DNA: TGCGCCAGCAGCTTGCTGGGCAGCCCGAACACTGAAGCTTTCTTT
V: TRBV9; J: TRBJ2-1; size: -; length: 15; D: TRBD1; CDR3: CASSATGGEGNEQFF; DNA: TGTGCCAGCAGCGCCACAGGGGGCGAGGGGAATGAGCAGTTCTTC
V: TRBV29-1; J: TRBJ2-5; size: -; length: 14; D: -; CDR3: CSVDSSVGQETQYF; DNA: TGCAGCGTGGATTCTAGCGTGGGGCAAGAGACCCAGTACTTC
V: TRBV7-9; J: TRBJ2-7; size: few; length: 18; D: TRBD1; CDR3: CASSQRDRTKGPSYEQYF; DNA: TGTGCCAGCAGCCAGAGGGACAGGACCAAAGGTCCCTCCTACGAGCAGTACTTC
V: TRBV30; J: TRBJ2-2; size: -; length: 13; D: -; CDR3: CAWSSPERRELFF; DNA: TGTGCCTGGAGTAGCCCCGAGCGCCGGGAGCTGTTTTTT
V: TRBV7-2; J: TRBJ1-6; size: -; length: 16; D: -; CDR3: CASTPTDSYYNSPLHF; DNA: TGTGCCAGCACCCCGACAGATTCTTACTATAATTCACCCCTCCACTTT
V: TRBV18; J: TRBJ2-3; size: -; length: 17; D: TRBD2; CDR3: CASSVAGGPLYTDTQYF; DNA: TGTGCCAGCTCAGTAGCGGGGGGACCTCTCTACACAGATACGCAGTATTTT
V: TRBV29-1; J: TRBJ2-3; size: -; length: 16; D: TRBD2; CDR3: CSGAGISGRRTDTQYF; DNA: TGCAGCGGGGCGGGCATCAGCGGGAGGCGAACAGATACGCAGTATTTT
V: TRBV10-2; J: TRBJ2-1; size: once; length: 12; D: -; CDR3: CASLGLMNEQFF; DNA: TGCGCCAGCCTGGGACTCATGAATGAGCAGTTCTTC
V: TRBV5-6; J: TRBJ2-7; size: -; length: 15; D: TRBD2; CDR3: CASSWPAGTTYEQYF; DNA: TGTGCCAGCAGCTGGCCAGCGGGAACGACCTACGAGCAGTACTTC
V: TRBV6-5; J: TRBJ1-6; size: few; length: 15; D: -; CDR3: CASSYSYKEGSPLHF; DNA: TGTGCCAGCAGTTACTCGTATAAAGAGGGTTCACCCCTCCACTTT
V: TRBV29-1; J: TRBJ2-1; size: -; length: 14; D: TRBD1; CDR3: CSGWTGETDNEQFF; DNA: TGCAGCGGATGGACAGGGGAGACGGACAATGAGCAGTTCTTC
V: TRBV6-5; J: TRBJ2-1; size: -; length: 15; D: TRBD2; CDR3: CASSLRLAGVNEQFF; DNA: TGTGCCAGCAGTTTGAGGCTAGCGGGAGTCAATGAGCAGTTCTTC
V: TRBV6-5; J: TRBJ2-7; size: -; length: 15; D: TRBD2; CDR3: CASSGGTSGTYEQYF; DNA: TGTGCCAGCAGTGGGGGGACTAGCGGGACCTACGAGCAGTACTTC
V: TRBV6-5; J: TRBJ2-1; size: -; length: 13; D: TRBD2; CDR3: CASSSGLVNEQFF; DNA: TGTGCCAGCAGTTCAGGACTAGTCAATGAGCAGTTCTTC
V: TRBV18; J: TRBJ2-7; size: -; length: 12; D: -; CDR3: CASSPSRAEQYF; DNA: TGTGCCAGCTCACCATCCAGGGCCGAGCAGTACTTC
V: TRBV19; J: TRBJ2-7; size: -; length: 14; D: -; CDR3: CASRGRGDYYEQYF; DNA: TGTGCCAGTAGGGGCAGGGGAGACTACTACGAGCAGTACTTC
V: TRBV25-1; J: TRBJ2-5; size: -; length: 16; D: -; CDR3: CASSDPAGPVQETQYF; DNA: TGTGCCAGCAGTGATCCCGCGGGGCCAGTGCAAGAGACCCAGTACTTC
V: TRBV5-6; J: TRBJ1-1; size: -; length: 15; D: -; CDR3: CASSLMAELNTEAFF; DNA: TGTGCCAGCAGCTTGATGGCAGAATTGAACACTGAAGCTTTCTTT
V: TRBV10-2; J: TRBJ1-4; size: -; length: 17; D: TRBD1; CDR3: CASSESFLTGWGEKLFF; DNA: TGCGCCAGCAGTGAGTCATTTTTGACAGGGTGGGGTGAAAAACTGTTTTTT
V: TRBV7-9; J: TRBJ1-4; size: -; length: 13; D: -; CDR3: CASSIWSNEKLFF; DNA: TGTGCCAGCAGCATTTGGAGTAATGAAAAACTGTTTTTT
V: TRBV5-1; J: TRBJ1-4; size: -; length: 15; D: -; CDR3: CASSLTWQWNEKLFF; DNA: TGCGCCAGCAGCTTGACATGGCAGTGGAATGAAAAACTGTTTTTT
V: TRBV2; J: TRBJ2-1; size: once; length: 15; D: TRBD2; CDR3: CASSTTSGRGYEQFF; DNA: TGTGCCAGCAGTACGACTAGCGGGAGAGGTTATGAGCAGTTCTTC
V: TRBV29-1; J: TRBJ2-7; size: -; length: 11; D: -; CDR3: CSAVDSYEQYF; DNA: TGCAGCGCCGTTGACAGCTACGAGCAGTACTTC
V: TRBV5-1; J: TRBJ1-2; size: few; length: 14; D: TRBD1; CDR3: CASSSGTGGLGYTF; DNA: TGCGCCAGCAGCTCCGGGACAGGGGGCCTGGGCTACACCTTC
V: TRBV5-6; J: TRBJ2-7; size: -; length: 12; D: -; CDR3: CASSFGLYEQYF; DNA: TGTGCCAGCAGCTTCGGACTCTACGAGCAGTACTTC
V: TRBV14; J: TRBJ1-2; size: -; length: 19; D: -; CDR3: CASSQVSPATGHLNYGYTF; DNA: TGTGCCAGCAGCCAAGTATCCCCTGCCACAGGACACCTTAACTATGGCTACACCTTC
V: TRBV9; J: TRBJ2-7; size: -; length: 16; D: -; CDR3: CASSVAVGASTYEQYF; DNA: TGTGCCAGCAGCGTAGCCGTGGGCGCCAGCACCTACGAGCAGTACTTC
V: TRBV4-1; J: TRBJ1-2; size: -; length: 17; D: TRBD1; CDR3: CASTTSTSGQGRYGYTF; DNA: TGCGCCAGCACCACAAGTACAAGCGGACAGGGAAGATATGGCTACACCTTC
V: TRBV4-1; J: TRBJ2-1; size: -; length: 16; D: TRBD1; CDR3: CASSQDPGQSYNEQFF; DNA: TGCGCCAGCAGCCAAGACCCGGGACAGAGCTACAATGAGCAGTTCTTC
V: TRBV2; J: TRBJ2-5; size: once; length: 16; D: TRBD2; CDR3: CASSERLAGKQETQYF; DNA: TGTGCCAGCAGTGAAAGGCTAGCGGGGAAACAAGAGACCCAGTACTTC
V: TRBV18; J: TRBJ1-1; size: -; length: 17; D: -; CDR3: CASSPRTHPGVTTEAFF; DNA: TGTGCCAGCTCACCACGGACTCATCCGGGGGTAACCACTGAAGCTTTCTTT
V: TRBV10-3; J: TRBJ2-7; size: many; length: 14; D: TRBD1; CDR3: CALGPGQGGTEQYF; DNA: TGTGCCCTGGGGCCGGGACAGGGGGGTACGGAGCAGTACTTC
V: TRBV13; J: TRBJ2-1; size: -; length: 13; D: -; CDR3: CASSFPGYNEQFF; DNA: TGTGCCAGCAGCTTTCCGGGCTACAATGAGCAGTTCTTC
V: TRBV25-1; J: TRBJ1-2; size: -; length: 16; D: -; CDR3: CASSESPGRGDYGYTF; DNA: TGTGCCAGCAGTGAGTCCCCGGGGAGGGGAGACTATGGCTACACCTTC
V: TRBV7-2; J: TRBJ2-1; size: -; length: 15; D: TRBD2; CDR3: CASSFLEAGGSGQFF; DNA: TGTGCCAGCAGCTTTTTAGAAGCGGGGGGCAGCGGTCAGTTCTTC
V: TRBV7-2; J: TRBJ2-7; size: once; length: 15; D: -; CDR3: CASSLGAASSYEQYF; DNA: TGTGCCAGCAGCTTAGGGGCTGCGAGCTCCTACGAGCAGTACTTC
V: TRBV6-5; J: TRBJ2-7; size: -; length: 14; D: TRBD1; CDR3: CASSWGQGSYEQYF; DNA: TGTGCCAGCAGTTGGGGACAGGGATCCTACGAGCAGTACTTC
V: TRBV28; J: TRBJ1-2; size: -; length: 13; D: TRBD1; CDR3: CASSPGQGIGYTF; DNA: TGTGCCAGCAGCCCGGGACAGGGTATTGGCTACACCTTC
V: TRBV19; J: TRBJ1-4; size: few; length: 20; D: TRBD1; CDR3: CASSAGGQGGRRRMEEKLFF; DNA: TGTGCCAGTAGTGCCGGTGGACAGGGGGGAAGGAGGCGAATGGAAGAAAAACTGTTTTTT
V: TRBV9; J: TRBJ2-7; size: once; length: 12; D: -; CDR3: CASSRDSHEQYF; DNA: TGTGCCAGCAGCCGAGACAGTCACGAGCAGTACTTC
V: TRBV11-3; J: TRBJ2-7; size: -; length: 14; D: TRBD2; CDR3: CASSSSGGSYEQYF; DNA: TGTGCCAGCAGCTCTAGCGGGGGCTCCTACGAGCAGTACTTC
V: TRBV4-1; J: TRBJ1-4; size: -; length: 16; D: -; CDR3: CASSQNSRGPGEKLFF; DNA: TGCGCCAGCAGCCAAAACAGTAGGGGCCCAGGAGAAAAACTGTTTTTT